This T cell receptor (beta chain) was retrieved from a study of T cell responses to AZD1222 COVID-19 vaccine. The germline V gene encodes CDR1 PRHDT and CDR2 FYEKMQ (reference sequence). The CDR3 totals 15 residues. Trimming cost V 5 bases and J 2 bases, with 15 bases left between them. Second-dose groups at about 4 or about 12 weeks were pooled. Study-level points and caveats: Every sample of the repertoires postdated the peak T cell response. Once two AZD1222 doses were given, Spike-specific TCR breadth and depth went up. Donors, mostly white British, included more females; clonal diversity was possibly underestimated.

For this clone: No antigen is known for it.

Generated by immunoSEQ multiplex PCR, the TCRdb table keeps only in-frame clones and is missing some. The sample yields about 120,000 clones, 90% to 95% seen once. V gene TRBV13 combines with J gene TRBJ1-2; possible D gene TRBD1, 5 bases. This clonotype originated in an adult who received the AZD1222 COVID-19 vaccine. The sample in question was peripheral blood, obtained 28 days after the second AZD1222 dose. The CDR3: CASSASPPGNYGYTF. The CDR3 nucleotides are TGTGCCAGCAGCGCAAGTCCCCCAGGGAACTATGGCTACACCTTC.